The 13 T cell receptor beta chains below come from one sample, sequenced in a study of vaccination and CD4 T cells after COVID-19. An Oncomine TCR Beta short-read assay was used to sequence the DNA from cultured CD4+ T cells. TCRdb fed the PCR reads into MiXCR, producing one record per CDR3 protein. The sample carries some 8,800 distinct CDR3 sequences, roughly 70% recorded once. Treatment of the sample: approximately 9-day PBMC culture with coronavirus spike peptide pools or control peptides (ViraFEST assay). For these TCRs, the target antigens are not known. The specimen was CD4+ T cells from blood, cultured in vitro. The origin of the receptors is a human donor who had recovered from COVID-19.

In regard to this clonotype: Its ends do not fully match the called genes, so a read error is possible. The chain employs TRBV20-1 and TRBJ2-7, with D possibly matching TRBD1 (5 bases). Looked up from germline, CDR1 is DFQATT and CDR2 is SNEGSKA (reference sequence). This CDR3 comprises 12 residues. The chain's CDR3 is CSVRGQGYEQYF. The CDR3 DNA reads as TGCAGTGTTAGAGGCCAGGGTTACGAGCAGTACTTC.

The rearrangement links TRBV20-1 to TRBJ1-5, with D perhaps matching TRBD1 (6 bases). Looked up from germline, CDR1 is DFQATT and CDR2 is SNEGSKA (reference sequence). Trimming removed 4 bases at V and 0 bases at J, with 13 bases between. CDR3 size: 15 residues. The DNA of the CDR3 is TGCAGTGCTATTGGGGGCAGCTATAGCAATCAGCCCCAGCATTTT. Its protein product is CSAIGGSYSNQPQHF.

The chain employs TRBV4-2 and TRBJ2-1; TRBD2 agrees at 9 bases. The CDR3 has 21 amino acids. Looked up from germline, CDR1 is LGHNA and CDR2 is YNFKEQ. J was trimmed by 0 bases and V by 0 bases; bases with no gene match: 15. The CDR3 DNA reads TGTGCCAGCAGCCAAGAGACGCGAGGGACTAGCTTTGTCGGCTCCTACAATGAGCAGTTCTTC. It specifies CASSQETRGTSFVGSYNEQFF.

The chain combines TRBV19 with TRBJ2-4; D is possibly TRBD1 or TRBD2 (5 bases each). The CDR3 has 13 residues. Germline CDR1 reads LNHDA; CDR2 reads SQIVND (reference sequence). V gave up 6 bases and J gave up 6 bases, with 12 bases separating them. CDR3 amino acids: CASREGIRNIQYF. CDR3 coding DNA: TGTGCCAGTAGAGAGGGGATTAGAAACATTCAGTACTTC.

This clonotype has only a few counts. The genes are TRBV7-8 and TRBJ1-1; D ambiguous. Germline loops: CDR1 SGHVS, CDR2 FQNEAQ. This CDR3 has 16 amino acids. Deletions cut 3 bases from V and 4 bases from J, with 18 bases between. In DNA form, the CDR3 reads TGTGCCAGCAGCTTGGAGGTTAGGATTTTAGGCACTGAAGCTTTCTTT. Translation: CASSLEVRILGTEAFF. Combining the CDR3 with reference TRBV7-8 and TRBJ1-1 gives the whole variable domain GAGVSQSPRYKVAKRGQDVALRCDPISGHVSLFWYQQALGQGPEFLTYFQNEAQLDKSGLPSDRFFAERPEGSVSTLKIQRTQQEDSAVYLCASSLEVRILGTEAFFGQGTRLTVV.

The chain joins TRBV6-2 or TRBV6-3 to TRBJ2-2; the D call may be TRBD1 or TRBD2 (6 bases each). This CDR3 has 15 amino acids. Trimming shortened V by 8 bases and J by 4 bases, and 17 bases separated the two germline ends. Per the germline V gene, CDR1 is MNHEY and CDR2 is SVGEGT. The CDR3 DNA reads TGTGCCAGCCGGGGGCCCTTCCGAGGCACCGGGGAGCTGTTTTTT. Its protein is CASRGPFRGTGELFF.

The chain carries TRBV27 and TRBJ2-7; 11 bases match TRBD2. The CDR3 runs to 15 residues. V was clipped by 6 bases and J by 3 bases; unmatched bases: 7. CDR1 and CDR2 from the germline V gene are MNHEY and SMNVEV (reference sequence). The CDR3 DNA reads TGTGCCAGCAGCACTAGCGGGAGACGGGTCTACGAGCAGTACTTC. Translating it yields CASSTSGRRVYEQYF.

There are a few counts of this clonotype. The gene calls are TRBV27 and TRBJ1-6; 10 bases line up with TRBD1. CDR3 length equals 16 residues. V lost 5 bases, J lost 13 bases, and 14 bases stayed unmatched. CDR1 and CDR2 from the germline V gene are MNHEY and SMNVEV (reference sequence). In DNA form, the CDR3 reads TGTGCCAGCAGTCCCGTGTTTGGGACAGGGGTTTCTCCCCTCCACTTT. Protein sequence: CASSPVFGTGVSPLHF.

V gene TRBV7-8 combines with J gene TRBJ2-7; TRBD1 matches 7 bases. The CDR3 covers 14 residues. V shed 5 bases and J 6 bases; nucleotides not matched to a gene: 10. The germline CDR1 and CDR2 sequences are SGHVS and FQNEAQ. CDR3 DNA sequence: TGTGCCAGCAGCGAAAGACAGGGCCATGGCGAGCAGTACTTC. Protein sequence: CASSERQGHGEQYF.

The sample holds one count of this clonotype. This chain connects TRBV11-2 to TRBJ1-3; 9 bases are a match to TRBD1. This CDR3 comprises 14 residues. The V gene's germline CDR1 is SGHAT and CDR2 FQNNGV. V dropped 5 bases and J dropped 2; count of bases not matched to a gene: 1. The CDR3: CASSRDRAGNTIYF. The CDR3 DNA sequence: TGTGCCAGCAGCCGGGACAGGGCTGGAAACACCATATATTTT.

The genes are TRBV12-3 or TRBV12-4 and TRBJ2-1; D remains unclear. The CDR3 has 15 amino acids. V lost 5 bases and J 5 bases, leaving 16 bases between the germline ends. CDR3 sequence (DNA): TGTGCCAGCAGTCTTGGGATTAGGCCGGACAATGAGCAGTTCTTC. It encodes CASSLGIRPDNEQFF.

In this sample, this clonotype turned up once. This chain connects TRBV10-3 to TRBJ1-1; no firm D call. V was clipped by 0 bases and J by 0 bases, with 8 bases between them. The CDR3 extends over 15 amino acids. CDR1 is ENHRY and CDR2 is SYGVKD in the germline V gene. The CDR3: CAISESNGMNTEAFF. CDR3 bases: TGTGCCATCAGTGAGTCAAACGGCATGAACACTGAAGCTTTCTTT.

The gene calls are TRBV20-1 and TRBJ2-2; TRBD2 agrees at 7 bases. CDR1 and CDR2 from the germline V gene are DFQATT and SNEGSKA (reference sequence). After removal of 6 bases from V and 2 bases from J, the junction contained 9 bases not matched to a gene. The CDR3 extends over 15 amino acids. Written as DNA, the CDR3 is TGCAGTGCCGAGTCCGGGACTATCAACACCGGGGAGCTGTTTTTT. Protein product: CSAESGTINTGELFF.